This T cell receptor (beta chain) was obtained from a study of shared clonotypes between healthy human individuals. The study's findings and limits: Generation probabilities were higher for clonotypes shared across all four sorted-subset donors than for unshared ones. In four donors, about 5% of naive CD4 clonotypes appeared in common.

Naive CD8 populations comprised CD45RO-negative cells positively selected for CCR7, excluding terminally differentiated effector memory CD45RA+ cells. The donors, healthy adults who were HIV-negative, had experienced no recent acute infections or vaccinations. The donors, all of them Caucasian adults, lived in Nashville, Tennessee. Produced via immunoSEQ multiplex PCR; TCRdb's table is partial and in-frame only. The sample holds around 600,000 clones, about 95% seen once. As to this clone: The antigen is not known.

Trimming took off 4 bases at V and 10 bases at J, with 15 bases between the two ends. Germline V gene lookup returns CDR1 SGDLS and CDR2 YYNGEE. The CDR3 runs to 13 residues. This receptor was taken from a woman in her thirties in good health. Sequenced sample: naive CD8+ T cells sorted from blood. The chain has TRBV9 and TRBJ2-1; TRBD1 might be the D (5 bases). CDR3 residues: CASSPAGALEQFF. The CDR3 nucleotides read TGTGCCAGCAGCCCGGCTGGGGCCTTAGAGCAGTTCTTC.